What follows are 32 T cell receptor beta chains derived from one specimen sequenced in a study of OX40 agonist ivuxolimab in advanced cancers. The repertoire was sequenced with immunoSEQ multiplex PCR; TCRdb's copy has only in-frame clones and lacks some. This table holds roughly 120,000 clones, approximately 92% found once. The input for sequencing was CD4+ or CD8+ T cells sorted from blood, taken in a trial of the OX40 agonist ivuxolimab. The receptors here all came from an adult with an advanced solid tumor such as melanoma, head and neck, liver or kidney cancer.

This chain connects TRBV28 to TRBJ2-1, with a weak D call TRBD2 (6 bases). CDR1 and CDR2 from the germline V gene are MDHEN and SYDVKM. V gave up 2 bases and J gave up 7 bases, with 18 bases separating them. The CDR3 has 16 residues. In DNA form, the CDR3 reads TGTGCCAGCAGTTTACTCTCTGCGGGCGGGGAGAATGAGCAGTTCTTC. Protein product: CASSLLSAGGENEQFF.

The gene calls are TRBV18 and TRBJ1-1; TRBD1 aligns across 7 bases. The CDR3 is 14 amino acids. Germline loops: CDR1 KGHSH, CDR2 LQKENI. Trimming cost V 3 bases and J 4 bases; bases outside gene matches: 5. For the CDR3, the DNA is TGTGCCAGCTCACCGGCAGGGGGATTCACTGAAGCTTTCTTT. Its translation: CASSPAGGFTEAFF.

This rearrangement joins TRBV28 to TRBJ1-5, with D perhaps matching TRBD1 (6 bases). Germline CDR1 reads MDHEN; CDR2 reads SYDVKM. The CDR3 has 15 residues. The V gene lost 6 bases and the J gene lost 6 bases, with 18 bases spanning the gap. CDR3 DNA sequence: TGTGCCAGCAGGTCTCCACAGGGTACGGGTCAGCCCCAGCATTTT. It specifies CASRSPQGTGQPQHF.

This chain connects TRBV5-1 to TRBJ1-1, with D possibly matching TRBD1 (6 bases). Germline V gene sequence: CDR1 SGHRS, CDR2 YFSETQ. The V end was cut by 1 base, the J end by 7 bases, with 11 bases between. The CDR3 extends over 13 amino acids. As DNA, the CDR3 is TGCGCCAGCAGCTTGAGGGGGACGTTTGAAGCTTTCTTT. Amino acid sequence: CASSLRGTFEAFF.

In its sample, this clone was seen once. The chain is built from TRBV7-9 and TRBJ2-7, with D possibly TRBD1 on 6 matching bases. V was cut by 5 bases and J by 2 bases, with 13 bases left in between. The CDR3 contains 14 residues. The germline gives CDR1 SEHNR, CDR2 FQNEAQ (reference sequence). The CDR3 DNA reads as TGTGCCAGCAGCACCCACAGGGAGACCTACGAGCAGTACTTC. Protein product: CASSTHRETYEQYF.

The V gene is TRBV27, the J gene TRBJ2-5, with D perhaps assigned TRBD1 or TRBD2 (6 bases each). Deletions cut 4 bases from V and 9 bases from J, with 21 bases between. Germline-derived CDR1 and CDR2 are MNHEY and SMNVEV (reference sequence). This CDR3 has 15 residues. The CDR3: CASSSMSGARGPQYF. The DNA for the CDR3 is TGTGCCAGCAGTTCCATGAGTGGGGCCCGGGGGCCCCAGTACTTC.

This chain uses TRBV19 with TRBJ2-1; TRBD2 might be the D (7 bases). The CDR3 runs to 14 residues. Trimming left V 8 bases short and J 7 bases short, with 18 bases between. Germline-derived CDR1 and CDR2 are LNHDA and SQIVND (reference sequence). The CDR3 loop is CASRFAGATNEQFF. In nucleotides, the CDR3 is TGTGCCAGTCGATTCGCGGGGGCAACAAATGAGCAGTTCTTC.

The chain is built from TRBV4-3 and TRBJ2-7; the D is unclear. CDR1 is LGHNA, CDR2 YSLEER, per germline. CDR3 size: 13 residues. Trimming shortened V by 0 bases and J by 7 bases, and 10 bases separated the two germline ends. In DNA, the CDR3 is TGCGCCAGCAGCCAAGACCCCCCTACTGAGCAGTACTTC. It encodes CASSQDPPTEQYF.

V is TRBV4-3 and J is TRBJ2-5, with D possibly called TRBD1 or TRBD2 (5 bases each). Germline V gene sequence: CDR1 LGHNA, CDR2 YSLEER. Trimming took off 0 bases at V and 5 bases at J, with 7 bases between the two ends. The CDR3 sequence is 13 residues long. CDR3 DNA sequence: TGCGCCAGCAGCCAAGAATGGGGGGAGACCCAGTACTTC. Encoded protein: CASSQEWGETQYF.

The chain combines TRBV28 with TRBJ1-1; possible D gene TRBD1, 5 bases. In germline, CDR1 is MDHEN, CDR2 SYDVKM. V was cut by 4 bases and J by 5 bases, with 14 bases left in between. The CDR3 spans 14 residues. CDR3 bases: TGTGCCAGCAGTTCTGGCGGGGGGGTAACTGAAGCTTTCTTT. This sequence encodes CASSSGGGVTEAFF.

The chain uses TRBV2 and TRBJ1-6; TRBD1 aligns across 8 bases. CDR3 length: 18 residues. Trimming took 6 bases from V and 5 from J; bases not matched to a gene: 15. Germline-derived CDR1 and CDR2 are SNHLY and FYNNEI. Here the CDR3 reads CASSYLFRGTGNNSPLHF. The CDR3 DNA reads as TGTGCCAGCAGCTACCTATTCCGCGGGACAGGCAATAATTCACCCCTCCACTTT.

This clone was counted between two and nine times. CDR3 sequence reads: CSGLMNTEAFF. The CDR3 DNA sequence: TGCAGTGGGCTGATGAACACTGAAGCTTTCTTT. V gene TRBV20-1 combines with J gene TRBJ1-1; unclear D gene. From germline, CDR1 is DFQATT and CDR2 SNEGSKA (reference sequence). Trimming stripped 7 bases from V and 0 bases from J, with 6 bases between. The CDR3 length is 11 residues.

The chain couples TRBV5-1 to TRBJ1-1; D possibly corresponds to TRBD1 (6 bases). Germline assignment: CDR1 SGHRS and CDR2 YFSETQ. Deletions cut 4 bases from V and 0 bases from J, with 10 bases between. This CDR3 contains 14 residues. The CDR3 DNA reads as TGCGCCAGCAGCGCCGGGACATTGAACACTGAAGCTTTCTTT. This gives the protein CASSAGTLNTEAFF.

CDR3 in amino acids: CASSVGTSGGTGELFF. CDR3 DNA: TGCGCCAGCAGCGTCGGGACTAGCGGGGGCACCGGGGAGCTGTTTTTT. The rearrangement joins TRBV5-1 to TRBJ2-2; 14 bases are shared with TRBD2. Germline V CDR1 and CDR2: SGHRS, YFSETQ. The V segment lost 4 bases and the J segment 4 bases; nucleotides outside the gene matches: 3. The length of the CDR3 is 16 residues.

The V and J genes are TRBV19 and TRBJ2-2; 8 bases are a match to TRBD2. The CDR3 covers 16 residues. Trimming cost V 6 bases and J 4 bases; bases outside gene matches: 10. CDR1 LNHDA and CDR2 SQIVND come from the germline V gene (reference sequence). CDR3 loop: CASRGGGREVTGELFF. The DNA for the CDR3 is TGTGCCAGTAGGGGCGGGGGGCGCGAGGTCACCGGGGAGCTGTTTTTT.

About this clone: Compared with germline, one end of the junction differs, possibly owing to a read error. This CDR3 is also generated by other DNA sequences in the sample. The genes are TRBV5-1 and TRBJ2-7; tentatively, D is TRBD2 (7 bases). CDR1 SGHRS and CDR2 YFSETQ come from the germline V gene. The CDR3 is made up of 14 amino acids. The CDR3 DNA reads TGTGCCAGCACCCCGTGGGGGGGCTCCTTTGAGCAGTACTTC. Translating gives CASTPWGGSFEQYF.

This chain uses TRBV11-2 with TRBJ2-7; D is unclear. The V end was cut by 4 bases, the J end by 7 bases, with 11 bases between. This CDR3 spans 12 amino acids. CDR1 and CDR2 from the germline V gene are SGHAT and FQNNGV. The CDR3 nucleotides are TGTGCCAGCAGCTCAGTGTCGCGGGAGCAGTACTTC. The encoded protein is CASSSVSREQYF.

The chain links TRBV30 to TRBJ2-7; TRBD2 matches 8 bases. The V segment lost 4 bases and the J segment 1 base; nucleotides outside the gene matches: 15. The germline V gene encodes CDR1 GTSNPN and CDR2 SVGIG (reference sequence). This CDR3 region has 17 residues. CDR3 sequence (DNA): TGTGCCTGGATAAGGAATCTAGGCGGGGGGATATCCTACGAGCAGTACTTC. Protein product: CAWIRNLGGGISYEQYF.

This chain joins TRBV10-3 and TRBJ2-7; D might be TRBD2 (6 bases). Trimming removed 4 bases from V and 0 bases from J, with 10 bases in between. Germline CDR1 is ENHRY and CDR2 is SYGVKD. The CDR3 is 14 residues long. CDR3 sequence reads: CAISGGAPSYEQYF. For the CDR3, the DNA is TGTGCCATCAGTGGCGGGGCCCCCTCCTACGAGCAGTACTTC.

The CDR3 is CASSFGTGNNEQYF. The CDR3, as DNA: TGCGCCAGCAGCTTCGGGACAGGGAATAACGAGCAGTACTTC. The chain links TRBV5-1 to TRBJ2-7; 9 bases fit TRBD1. J lost 5 bases, V lost 2 bases, and 5 bases had no gene match. The CDR3 loop spans 14 amino acids. Germline CDR1 reads SGHRS; CDR2 reads YFSETQ.

This chain links TRBV6-1 with TRBJ1-5; possibly TRBD1 for D (6 bases). Germline V gene data show CDR1 as MNHNS and CDR2 as SASEGT. This CDR3 contains 14 residues. V was cut by 3 bases and J by 3 bases, with 9 bases left in between. DNA for the CDR3: TGTGCCAGCAGTGAGGACAGATTCAATCAGCCCCAGCATTTT. Its protein product is CASSEDRFNQPQHF.

This chain links TRBV27 with TRBJ2-7, with D tentatively TRBD1 (6 bases). The length of the CDR3 is 14 residues. V was pared by 6 bases and J by 5 bases, with 17 bases between. In germline, CDR1 is MNHEY, CDR2 SMNVEV (reference sequence). CDR3 DNA: TGTGCCAGCAGAGTCACAGGGCCTGCTGACGAGCAGTACTTC. It is translated as CASRVTGPADEQYF.

This chain joins TRBV4-3 and TRBJ1-6; D remains unclear. The germline gives CDR1 LGHNA, CDR2 YSLEER. The V end was cut by 2 bases, the J end by 7 bases, with 12 bases between. The CDR3 is made up of 15 amino acids. The CDR3 nucleotides are TGCGCCAGCAGCCAATACACGGACGCGAATTCACCCCTCCACTTT. Translating gives CASSQYTDANSPLHF.

The J gene is TRBJ1-2, the V gene TRBV2; no clear D gene. This CDR3 comprises 14 residues. Germline V CDR1 and CDR2: SNHLY, FYNNEI. V lost 6 bases and J 4 bases, leaving 15 bases between the germline ends. CDR3 in DNA: TGTGCCAGCAGGGCCACGCGGGAGTTCTATGGCTACACCTTC. It yields the protein CASRATREFYGYTF.

The CDR3 DNA follows: TGTGCCAGCAGTTACGCGGACGGTTACGAGCAGTACTTC. This encodes CASSYADGYEQYF. The chain combines TRBV6-5 with TRBJ2-7; D remains ambiguous. Trimming took off 2 bases at V and 4 bases at J, with 9 bases between the two ends. This CDR3 region has 13 residues. Germline values: CDR1 MNHEY, CDR2 SVGAGI.

V gene TRBV10-1 combines with J gene TRBJ2-5; D tentatively reads TRBD1 or TRBD2 (6 bases each). V was pared by 3 bases and J by 1 base, with 12 bases between. The germline CDR1 and CDR2 sequences are WNHNN and SYGVQD (reference sequence). The CDR3 contains 15 residues. CDR3 region: CASSEGGRPQETQYF. The CDR3 nucleotides read TGCGCCAGCAGTGAAGGGGGGCGGCCCCAAGAGACCCAGTACTTC.

The V and J genes are TRBV28 and TRBJ1-1; D gene uncertain. Germline CDR1 reads MDHEN; CDR2 reads SYDVKM. The V gene lost 7 bases and the J gene lost 1 base, with 4 bases spanning the gap. The CDR3 sequence is 11 residues long. The CDR3 loop is CASKANTEAFF. CDR3 bases: TGTGCCAGCAAGGCGAACACTGAAGCTTTCTTT.

The chain couples TRBV29-1 to TRBJ1-2; 9 bases fit TRBD1. The CDR3 consists of 15 residues. CDR1 is SQVTM, CDR2 ANQGSEA, per germline. V lost 4 bases to trimming and J lost 5 bases; unmatched junction nucleotides: 11. The CDR3 DNA reads TGCAGCGTTGCTTCGGGGACAGGGCTCGTTTATGGCTACACCTTC. It specifies CSVASGTGLVYGYTF.

The gene calls are TRBV9 and TRBJ2-1, with TRBD2 identical over 10 bases. This CDR3 region has 16 residues. The V gene's germline CDR1 is SGDLS and CDR2 YYNGEE. Germline trimming cut 3 bases from V and 6 bases from J; bases unmatched to any gene: 9. CDR3 in amino acids: CASSAGGTSVGNEQFF. CDR3 nucleotides: TGTGCCAGCAGCGCGGGGGGGACTAGCGTGGGCAATGAGCAGTTCTTC.

The V and J genes are TRBV5-1 and TRBJ2-3, with D unresolved. The CDR3 spans 11 residues. Germline V lookup: CDR1 SGHRS, CDR2 YFSETQ. V was cut by 5 bases and J by 3 bases, with 4 bases left in between. CDR3 protein: CASRRTDTQYF. CDR3 bases: TGCGCCAGCAGGAGAACAGATACGCAGTATTTT.

The chain has TRBV11-2 and TRBJ2-7; TRBD2 aligns across 7 bases. The CDR3 has 15 residues. CDR1 is SGHAT and CDR2 is FQNNGV in the germline V gene. Trimming cost V 6 bases and J 2 bases; bases outside gene matches: 10. The chain's CDR3 is CASSQDRDYTYEQYF. CDR3 in DNA: TGTGCCAGCAGTCAAGACCGGGACTACACCTACGAGCAGTACTTC. The whole variable domain, remainder taken from reference TRBV11-2 and TRBJ2-7, is EAGVAQSPRYKIIEKRQSVAFWCNPISGHATLYWYQQILGQGPKLLIQFQNNGVVDDSQLPKDRFSAERLKGVDSTLKIQPAKLEDSAVYLCASSQDRDYTYEQYFGPGTRLTVT.

The J gene is TRBJ2-3, the V gene TRBV27; perhaps TRBD2 as D (6 bases). The CDR3 runs 15 residues. Trimming took off 3 bases at V and 4 bases at J, with 14 bases between the two ends. The germline V gene encodes CDR1 MNHEY and CDR2 SMNVEV (reference sequence). CDR3 DNA sequence: TGTGCCAGCAGTTTTCTCTCCGCGGGGCCAGATACGCAGTATTTT. It codes for CASSFLSAGPDTQYF.